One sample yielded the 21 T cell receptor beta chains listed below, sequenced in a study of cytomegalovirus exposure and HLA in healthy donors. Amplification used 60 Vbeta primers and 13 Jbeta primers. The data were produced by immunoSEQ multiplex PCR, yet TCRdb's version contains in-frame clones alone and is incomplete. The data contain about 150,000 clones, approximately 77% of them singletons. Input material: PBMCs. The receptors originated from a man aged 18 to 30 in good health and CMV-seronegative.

CDR3 nucleotides: TGCGCCAGCAGTGACCGGGGGAACACTGAAGCTTTCTTT. It specifies CASSDRGNTEAFF. The gene calls are TRBV10-1 and TRBJ1-1; the D is unclear. With 3 bases removed from V and 1 base from J, the gap between germline ends came to 6 bases. This CDR3 has 13 amino acids. Germline-derived CDR1 and CDR2 are WNHNN and SYGVQD (reference sequence).

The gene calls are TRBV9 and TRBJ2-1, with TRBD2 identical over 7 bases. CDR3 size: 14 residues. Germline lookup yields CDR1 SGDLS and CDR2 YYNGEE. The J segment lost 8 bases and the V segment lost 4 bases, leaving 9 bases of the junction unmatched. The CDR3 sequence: CASSPWGGSDEQFF. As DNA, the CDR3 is TGTGCCAGCAGCCCCTGGGGCGGGAGCGATGAGCAGTTCTTC.

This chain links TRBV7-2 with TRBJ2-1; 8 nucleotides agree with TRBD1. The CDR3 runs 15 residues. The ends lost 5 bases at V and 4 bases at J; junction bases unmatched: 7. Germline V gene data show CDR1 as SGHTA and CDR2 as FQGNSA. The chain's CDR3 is CASSPGQERYNEQFF. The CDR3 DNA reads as TGTGCCAGCAGCCCGGGACAGGAGAGGTACAATGAGCAGTTCTTC.

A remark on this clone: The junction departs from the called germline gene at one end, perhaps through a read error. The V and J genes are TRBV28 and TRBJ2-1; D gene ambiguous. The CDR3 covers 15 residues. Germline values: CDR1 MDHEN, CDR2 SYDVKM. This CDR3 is CASSPPGVSFNEQFF. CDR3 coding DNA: TGTGCCAGCAGCCCCCCCGGAGTCTCCTTCAATGAGCAGTTCTTC.

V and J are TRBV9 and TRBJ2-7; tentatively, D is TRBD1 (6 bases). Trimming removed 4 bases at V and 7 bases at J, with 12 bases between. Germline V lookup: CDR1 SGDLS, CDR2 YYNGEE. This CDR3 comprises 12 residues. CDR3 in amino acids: CASSLQGREQYF. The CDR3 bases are TGTGCCAGCAGCCTACAGGGCCGGGAGCAGTACTTC.

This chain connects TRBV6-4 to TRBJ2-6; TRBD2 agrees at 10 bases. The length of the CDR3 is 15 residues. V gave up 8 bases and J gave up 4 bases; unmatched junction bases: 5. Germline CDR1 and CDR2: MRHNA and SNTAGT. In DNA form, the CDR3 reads TGTGCCAGCGCTAGCGGGAGCGACGGGGCCAACGTCCTGACTTTC. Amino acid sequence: CASASGSDGANVLTF.

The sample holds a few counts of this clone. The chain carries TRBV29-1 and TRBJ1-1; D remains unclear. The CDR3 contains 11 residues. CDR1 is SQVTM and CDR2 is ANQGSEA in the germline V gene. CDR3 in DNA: TGCAGTACAGAGGGGAACACTGAAGCTTTCTTT. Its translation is CSTEGNTEAFF.

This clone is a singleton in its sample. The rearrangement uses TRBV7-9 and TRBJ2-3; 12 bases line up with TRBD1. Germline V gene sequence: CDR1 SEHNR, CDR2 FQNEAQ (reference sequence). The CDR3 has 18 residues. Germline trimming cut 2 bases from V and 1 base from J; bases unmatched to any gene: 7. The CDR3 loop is CASSLWGTGGAGTDTQYF. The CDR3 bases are TGTGCCAGCAGCTTATGGGGGACAGGGGGCGCGGGCACAGATACGCAGTATTTT. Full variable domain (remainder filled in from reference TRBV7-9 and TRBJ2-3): DTGVSQNPRHKITKRGQNVTFRCDPISEHNRLYWYRQTLGQGPEFLTYFQNEAQLEKSRLLSDRFSAERPKGSFSTLEIQRTEQGDSAMYLCASSLWGTGGAGTDTQYFGPGTRLTVL.

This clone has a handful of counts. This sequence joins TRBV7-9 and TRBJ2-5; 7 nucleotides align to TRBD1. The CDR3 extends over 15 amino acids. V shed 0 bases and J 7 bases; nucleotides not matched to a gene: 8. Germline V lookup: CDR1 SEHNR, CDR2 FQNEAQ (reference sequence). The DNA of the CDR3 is TGTGCCAGCAGCTTAGCCCAGGGGGTTAAAGGGACCCAGTACTTC. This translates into CASSLAQGVKGTQYF. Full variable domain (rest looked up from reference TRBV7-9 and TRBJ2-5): DTGVSQNPRHKITKRGQNVTFRCDPISEHNRLYWYRQTLGQGPEFLTYFQNEAQLEKSRLLSDRFSAERPKGSFSTLEIQRTEQGDSAMYLCASSLAQGVKGTQYFGPGTRLLVL.

This chain's CDR3 is CASSSPGTSGSNSYEQYF. The CDR3 DNA is TGTGCCAGCAGCTCTCCCGGGACTAGCGGGAGTAATTCCTACGAGCAGTACTTC. V is TRBV7-9 and J is TRBJ2-7, with 14 bases that match TRBD2. Germline-derived CDR1 and CDR2 are SEHNR and FQNEAQ (reference sequence). CDR3 length equals 18 residues. The V and J ends lost 4 bases and 1 base, in that order; junction bases with no gene match: 9.

The CDR3 DNA sequence: TGTGCCAGCTCACCAGAAGTAGCCGCGAGCGGAAACACCATATATTTT. Amino acids: CASSPEVAASGNTIYF. The gene calls are TRBV18 and TRBJ1-3; D ambiguous. This CDR3 has 16 residues. The V and J ends lost 2 bases and 4 bases respectively, with 15 bases between them. In germline, CDR1 is KGHSH, CDR2 LQKENI. Filled out from reference TRBV18 and TRBJ1-3, the complete variable domain reads NAGVMQNPRHLVRRRGQEARLRCSPMKGHSHVYWYRQLPEEGLKFMVYLQKENIIDESGMPKERFSAEFPKEGPSILRIQQVVRGDSAAYFCASSPEVAASGNTIYFGEGSWLTVV.

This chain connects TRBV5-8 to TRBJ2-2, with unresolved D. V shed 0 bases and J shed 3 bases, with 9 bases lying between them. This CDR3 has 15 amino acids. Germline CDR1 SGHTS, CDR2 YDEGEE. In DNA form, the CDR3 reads TGTGCCAGCAGCTTGGGTGTTGCGGACACCGGGGAGCTGTTTTTT. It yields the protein CASSLGVADTGELFF.

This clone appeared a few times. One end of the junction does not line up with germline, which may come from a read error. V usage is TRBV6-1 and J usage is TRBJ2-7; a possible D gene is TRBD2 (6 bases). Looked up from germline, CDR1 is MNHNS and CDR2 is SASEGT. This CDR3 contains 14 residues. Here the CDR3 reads CASSDPRGTYGQYF. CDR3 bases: TGTGCCAGCAGTGACCCCCGGGGGACTTACGGGCAGTACTTC.

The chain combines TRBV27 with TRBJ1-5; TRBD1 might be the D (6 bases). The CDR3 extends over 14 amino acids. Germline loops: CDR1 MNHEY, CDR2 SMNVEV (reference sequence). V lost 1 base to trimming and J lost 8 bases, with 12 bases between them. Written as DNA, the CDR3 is TGTGCCAGCAGTTTATTAGGGGGAAGGGAGCCCCAGCATTTT. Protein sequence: CASSLLGGREPQHF.

This CDR3 reads CASSFSPGQGTLGWSEQYF. CDR3 bases: TGTGCCAGCAGTTTCTCCCCGGGACAGGGAACTCTCGGGTGGTCCGAGCAGTACTTC. The chain employs TRBV28 and TRBJ2-7, with 9 bases lining up with TRBD1. CDR1 is MDHEN, CDR2 SYDVKM, per germline. This CDR3 region has 19 residues. With 3 bases clipped from V and 6 bases from J, the junction kept 21 bases outside the gene matches.

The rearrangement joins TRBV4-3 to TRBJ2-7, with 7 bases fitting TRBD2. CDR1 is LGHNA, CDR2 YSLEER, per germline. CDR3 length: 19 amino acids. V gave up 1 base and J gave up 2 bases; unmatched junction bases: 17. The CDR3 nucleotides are TGCGCCAGCAGCCAAGGTCCAGTGCTTAGCGGGCCAGACCCCTACGAGCAGTACTTC. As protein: CASSQGPVLSGPDPYEQYF.

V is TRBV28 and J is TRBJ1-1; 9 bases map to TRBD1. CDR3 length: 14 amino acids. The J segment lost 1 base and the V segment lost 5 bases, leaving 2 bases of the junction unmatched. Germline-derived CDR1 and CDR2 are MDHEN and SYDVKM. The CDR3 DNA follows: TGTGCCAGCAGTACGGACAGGGGGAACACTGAAGCTTTCTTT. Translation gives CASSTDRGNTEAFF.

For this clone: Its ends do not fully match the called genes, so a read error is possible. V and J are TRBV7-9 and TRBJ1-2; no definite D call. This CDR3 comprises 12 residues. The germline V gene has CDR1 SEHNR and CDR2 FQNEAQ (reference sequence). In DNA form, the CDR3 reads TGTTCCAGTGGTGTGCAGAACTATGGCTACACCTTC. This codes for CSSGVQNYGYTF.

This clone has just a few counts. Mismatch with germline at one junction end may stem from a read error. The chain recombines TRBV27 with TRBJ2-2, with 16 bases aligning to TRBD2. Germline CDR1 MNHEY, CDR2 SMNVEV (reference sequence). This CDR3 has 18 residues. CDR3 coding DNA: TGTGCCAGCAGTCTATCCGGGACTAGCGGGAGGGGGGGCGGGGAGCTGTTTTTT. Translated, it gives CASSLSGTSGRGGGELFF.

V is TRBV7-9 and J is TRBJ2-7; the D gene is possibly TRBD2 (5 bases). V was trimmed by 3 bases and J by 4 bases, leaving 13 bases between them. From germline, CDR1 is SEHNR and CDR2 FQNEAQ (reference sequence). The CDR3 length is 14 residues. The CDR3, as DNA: TGTGCCAGCAGCTTCGTCGGGGAATCTTACGAGCAGTACTTC. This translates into CASSFVGESYEQYF.

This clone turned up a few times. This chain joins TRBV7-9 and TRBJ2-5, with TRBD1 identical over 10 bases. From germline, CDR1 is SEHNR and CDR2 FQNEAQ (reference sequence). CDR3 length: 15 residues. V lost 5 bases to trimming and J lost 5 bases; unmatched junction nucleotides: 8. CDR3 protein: CASSPKGQGTETQYF. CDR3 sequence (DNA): TGTGCCAGCAGCCCCAAGGGACAGGGGACGGAGACCCAGTACTTC.